This T cell receptor (beta chain) was recorded in a study of high-grade serous ovarian cancer treatment subgroups. Overall study context: On average, around 15,000 reads and about 7,400 unique TCR beta rearrangements were obtained per sample.

This CDR3 spans 18 amino acids. The germline V gene has CDR1 SEHNR and CDR2 FQNEAQ (reference sequence). The V segment lost 5 bases and the J segment 0 bases; nucleotides outside the gene matches: 9. Overall study results and limits: Different patients shared almost no repertoire; same-patient tumors shared about 0.095 to 0.79. Spatial context was lost because tumors were sequenced in bulk.

Concerning this clone: Its antigen is not known.

Tumor samples were taken before definitive surgery or chemotherapy. TCRdb's copy holds only in-frame clones and misses some; the assay was immunoSEQ multiplex PCR. The sample includes 15,000 to 20,000 clones, roughly 75% of them seen just once. The chain has TRBV7-9 and TRBJ2-3; 12 bases align to TRBD2. The specimen sequenced was tumor tissue. The TCR comes from a human donor with high-grade serous ovarian cancer. Here the CDR3 reads CASSPTSGRTLSTDTQYF. The CDR3 DNA follows: TGTGCCAGCAGCCCCACTAGCGGGAGGACTCTTAGCACAGATACGCAGTATTTT.